The 13 T cell receptor beta chains below all came from one sample that was sequenced in a study of cytomegalovirus exposure and HLA in healthy donors. PCR amplification relied on 60 Vbeta primers (plus 13 Jbeta primers). TCRdb's copy holds only in-frame clones and misses some; the assay was immunoSEQ multiplex PCR. The sample lists about 200,000 clones, more than 75% seen once, with around 1.4% in the top ten. What was sequenced was PBMCs. The source is a man aged 25-45 years in good health and CMV-seronegative.

This sequence joins TRBV11-2 and TRBJ2-3; D not resolved. Germline CDR1 SGHAT, CDR2 FQNNGV. The V and J ends lost 5 bases and 4 bases respectively, with 7 bases between them. The CDR3 loop spans 12 amino acids. The CDR3 region is CASSPVPDTQYF. In DNA form, the CDR3 reads TGTGCCAGCAGCCCGGTGCCAGATACGCAGTATTTT.

V and J are TRBV7-9 and TRBJ2-3, with TRBD1 as a possible D gene (5 bases). The CDR3 is made up of 15 amino acids. V was clipped by 7 bases and J by 4 bases, with 18 bases between them. Germline-derived CDR1 and CDR2 are SEHNR and FQNEAQ (reference sequence). The CDR3 DNA reads as TGTGCCAGCACCGACGGACCCCTGGGGCCAGATACGCAGTATTTT. It yields the protein CASTDGPLGPDTQYF.

V is TRBV19 and J is TRBJ2-2; 7 bases match TRBD1. V was clipped by 1 base and J by 6 bases; unmatched bases: 5. The V gene's germline CDR1 is LNHDA and CDR2 SQIVND (reference sequence). CDR3 length equals 15 residues. Written as DNA, the CDR3 is TGTGCCAGTAGTATAGGGCAGGGGGTTTCCGGGGAGCTGTTTTTT. Amino acids: CASSIGQGVSGELFF.

The rearrangement uses TRBV25-1 and TRBJ1-2; unclear D gene. Deletions cut 8 bases from V and 8 bases from J, with 15 bases between. The CDR3 covers 12 residues. The germline V gene has CDR1 MGHDK and CDR2 SYGVNS. The CDR3 here is CASFSVREGYTF. The CDR3 nucleotides are TGTGCCAGCTTCAGCGTAAGGGAGGGCTACACCTTC.

This clone was seen more than once but under ten times. This sequence joins TRBV6-1 and TRBJ1-1; D uncertain. The CDR3 extends over 11 amino acids. The ends were cut back, 6 bases at V and 12 bases at J, with 14 bases in the middle. CDR1 MNHNS and CDR2 SASEGT come from the germline V gene. This chain's CDR3 is CASSEPYGTFF. The CDR3 coding sequence is TGTGCCAGCAGCGAACCTTACGGGACTTTCTTT.

V usage is TRBV5-6 and J usage is TRBJ2-7; perhaps TRBD2 as D (5 bases). Trimming removed 0 bases at V and 0 bases at J, with 7 bases between. This CDR3 is 14 amino acids long. Germline V CDR1 and CDR2: SGHDT, YYEEEE. The CDR3 DNA is TGTGCCAGCAGCTTGGCCGGGGACTCCTACGAGCAGTACTTC. This sequence encodes CASSLAGDSYEQYF. Full variable domain (rest looked up from reference TRBV5-6 and TRBJ2-7): DAGVTQSPTHLIKTRGQQVTLRCSPKSGHDTVSWYQQALGQGPQFIFQYYEEEERQRGNFPDRFSGHQFPNYSSELNVNALLLGDSALYLCASSLAGDSYEQYFGPGTRLTVT.

The rearrangement joins TRBV21-1 to TRBJ2-7; no check of the table's D call, TRBD2, against the DNA was made. TRBV21-1 is deemed a pseudogene. The CDR3 runs to 10 residues. The CDR3 spells CASRLYEQYF. The CDR3 DNA is TGTGCCAGCAGACTCTACGAGCAGTACTTC.

The chain is built from TRBV19 and TRBJ2-1; TRBD1 matches 7 bases. Germline V gene data show CDR1 as LNHDA and CDR2 as SQIVND (reference sequence). Unmatched junction bases numbered 4, after V lost 5 bases and J lost 6 bases. The CDR3 runs 13 residues. The CDR3 protein is CASSLTGLNEQFF. The CDR3 coding sequence is TGTGCCAGTAGTCTGACAGGGCTCAATGAGCAGTTCTTC. Complete variable domain (other parts from reference TRBV19 and TRBJ2-1): DGGITQSPKYLFRKEGQNVTLSCEQNLNHDAMYWYRQDPGQGLRLIYYSQIVNDFQKGDIAEGYSVSREKKESFPLTVTSAQKNPTAFYLCASSLTGLNEQFFGPGTRLTVL.

The chain links TRBV4-2 to TRBJ2-7; 10 positions match TRBD1. CDR1 is LGHNA and CDR2 is YNFKEQ in the germline V gene. The CDR3 spans 16 residues. V lost 2 bases and J lost 4; bases outside the gene matches: 8. The CDR3 reads CASSQPDRGRWYEQYF. CDR3 DNA: TGTGCCAGCAGCCAACCTGACAGGGGGCGGTGGTACGAGCAGTACTTC.

The chain combines TRBV2 with TRBJ1-1; possibly TRBD1 for D (5 bases). Trimming pared 2 bases from V and 13 bases from J, leaving 32 bases between. Germline CDR1 and CDR2: SNHLY and FYNNEI. The CDR3 is 18 residues long. This chain's CDR3 is CASSEPGAGLGDSMEVFF. The CDR3 region has the DNA TGTGCCAGCAGTGAACCGGGAGCAGGATTGGGGGATTCAATGGAGGTTTTCTTT.

The gene calls are TRBV7-9 and TRBJ1-1; D ambiguous. The CDR3 length is 16 residues. Trimming stripped 5 bases from V and 6 bases from J, with 22 bases between. Per germline, CDR1 SEHNR and CDR2 FQNEAQ (reference sequence). The CDR3 loop is CASSPSQVGLGAEAFF. CDR3 nucleotides: TGTGCCAGCAGCCCCTCCCAAGTCGGCTTAGGAGCTGAAGCTTTCTTT.

V gene TRBV4-3 combines with J gene TRBJ2-5; the match to TRBD2 covers 7 bases. The CDR3 runs 14 residues. The J segment lost 2 bases and the V segment lost 4 bases, leaving 4 bases of the junction unmatched. The V gene's germline CDR1 is LGHNA and CDR2 YSLEER. The CDR3 DNA reads TGCGCCAGCAGCCCCGGACTAGGACAAGAGACCCAGTACTTC. Amino acid sequence: CASSPGLGQETQYF.

The chain recombines TRBV6-5 with TRBJ2-7; D not certain. Germline CDR1 reads MNHEY; CDR2 reads SVGAGI. Between the trimmed V and J ends, which lost 6 bases and 0 bases, there was a span of 12 bases. The CDR3 sequence is 14 residues long. CDR3 protein: CASRSLVSSYEQYF. The CDR3 coding sequence is TGTGCCAGCAGGTCTTTGGTTAGCTCCTACGAGCAGTACTTC.